These 12 T cell receptor beta chains share one sample of origin, sequenced in a study of blood T cell repertoires in COVID-19. TCRdb's table, derived via immunoSEQ multiplex PCR, lists solely in-frame clones and lacks some. This table holds about 190,000 clones, 81% found once. The source material was peripheral blood. These receptors originate from a woman over 75 with COVID-19, enrolled during active disease.

The rearrangement joins TRBV4-1 to TRBJ1-2; TRBD1 is a possible D gene (6 bases). The CDR3 sequence is 14 residues long. The V gene's germline CDR1 is MGHRA and CDR2 YSYEKL. Trimming cost V 4 bases and J 5 bases, with 14 bases left between them. CDR3 nucleotide sequence: TGCGCCAGCAGCCTCAGGGGTAGAGAGTATGGCTACACCTTC. The encoded protein is CASSLRGREYGYTF.

This clone was detected a few times. The sample has other DNA sequences that encode this CDR3 too. CDR3: CASSLGDTTNEKLFF. The CDR3 DNA follows: TGCGCCAGCAGCTTGGGGGACACGACTAATGAAAAACTGTTTTTT. This chain joins TRBV5-1 and TRBJ1-4, with D possibly being TRBD1 (6 bases). This CDR3 is built from 15 residues. With 0 bases removed from V and 2 bases from J, the gap between germline ends came to 8 bases. Germline CDR1 SGHRS, CDR2 YFSETQ.

V and J are TRBV5-3 and TRBJ2-1, with TRBD2 matching over 16 bases. TRBV5-3 is an open reading frame, and its role is uncertain. Trimming at V came to 4 bases and at J to 7 bases, leaving 2 bases not matched to a gene. This CDR3 contains 15 residues. The CDR3 is CARSGTSGGANEQFF. The CDR3 DNA is TGTGCCAGAAGCGGGACTAGCGGGGGGGCAAATGAGCAGTTCTTC.

The chain recombines TRBV9 with TRBJ1-2, with D tentatively TRBD1 (6 bases). CDR3 size: 15 residues. Trimming took 1 base from V and 5 from J, leaving 15 bases between them. Germline V gives CDR1 SGDLS, CDR2 YYNGEE. CDR3 bases: TGTGCCAGCAGCGTAATCTCAGGGGAAAATTATGGCTACACCTTC. As protein: CASSVISGENYGYTF.

In this sample, this clone turned up a few times. The chain carries TRBV28 and TRBJ1-4; TRBD1 matches 7 bases. CDR1 is MDHEN and CDR2 is SYDVKM in the germline V gene. The CDR3 extends over 16 amino acids. Trimming removed 6 bases from V and 8 bases from J; junction bases left unmatched: 15. The CDR3 region has the DNA TGTGCCAGCAGAGAGAGGACTTGGGCCAGGGGGGAAAAACTGTTTTTT. The encoded protein is CASRERTWARGEKLFF.

The rearrangement uses TRBV29-1 and TRBJ2-1, with 8 bases fitting TRBD2. The CDR3 runs to 14 residues. Losses at the gene ends were 2 bases for V and 1 base for J; bases not matched to a gene: 1. From germline, CDR1 is SQVTM and CDR2 ANQGSEA. Written as DNA, the CDR3 is TGCAGCGTTGAACAGCGGGAGTCCTACAATGAGCAGTTCTTC. The encoded protein is CSVEQRESYNEQFF.

V usage is TRBV2 and J usage is TRBJ1-2; TRBD1 might be the D (5 bases). The germline V gene has CDR1 SNHLY and CDR2 FYNNEI. CDR3 length: 13 amino acids. The V end was cut by 6 bases, the J end by 2 bases, with 10 bases between. The CDR3 sequence: CASSTQGNYGYTF. The CDR3 DNA reads TGTGCCAGCAGCACTCAGGGAAACTATGGCTACACCTTC.

This chain links TRBV21-1 with TRBJ1-5; the table's D call, TRBD1, has no DNA check behind it. TRBV21-1 is reported as a pseudogene. CDR3 length equals 15 residues. DNA for the CDR3: TGTGCCAGCAGCAAAGTGCAGGGCCCCGATCAGCCCCAGCATTTT. Its protein is CASSKVQGPDQPQHF.

This chain joins TRBV27 and TRBJ2-3; 11 nucleotides match TRBD2. From germline, CDR1 is MNHEY and CDR2 SMNVEV (reference sequence). The V segment lost 3 bases and the J segment 5 bases; nucleotides outside the gene matches: 7. The CDR3 has 16 residues. CDR3 nucleotides: TGTGCCAGCAGTTTTAGCGGGAGGGCCGGTGGAGATACGCAGTATTTT. Its translation is CASSFSGRAGGDTQYF.

The rearrangement joins TRBV7-8 to TRBJ2-3; 8 nucleotides match TRBD2. From germline, CDR1 is SGHVS and CDR2 FQNEAQ. Trimming removed 4 bases from V and 2 bases from J; junction bases left unmatched: 8. The CDR3 consists of 16 residues. CDR3 sequence (DNA): TGTGCCAGCAGCTCTAGGACTAGCTTGGCCACAGATACGCAGTATTTT. Protein: CASSSRTSLATDTQYF.

The chain uses TRBV4-1 and TRBJ2-7; TRBD2 agrees at 7 bases. The CDR3 sequence is 16 residues long. The V and J ends lost 1 base and 4 bases, in that order; junction bases with no gene match: 10. Germline V lookup: CDR1 MGHRA, CDR2 YSYEKL. The CDR3 DNA is TGCGCCAGCAGCCAAGTTGGGAGCGGGATTTTGTACGAGCAGTACTTC. Protein sequence: CASSQVGSGILYEQYF.

The chain employs TRBV19 and TRBJ1-1; D remains unclear. The CDR3 has 15 amino acids. V was trimmed by 5 bases and J by 5 bases, leaving 18 bases between them. CDR1 and CDR2 (germline): LNHDA, SQIVND (reference sequence). The CDR3 reads CASSSLGFTKTEAFF. In DNA, the CDR3 is TGTGCCAGTAGTTCCCTAGGCTTTACCAAGACTGAAGCTTTCTTT.